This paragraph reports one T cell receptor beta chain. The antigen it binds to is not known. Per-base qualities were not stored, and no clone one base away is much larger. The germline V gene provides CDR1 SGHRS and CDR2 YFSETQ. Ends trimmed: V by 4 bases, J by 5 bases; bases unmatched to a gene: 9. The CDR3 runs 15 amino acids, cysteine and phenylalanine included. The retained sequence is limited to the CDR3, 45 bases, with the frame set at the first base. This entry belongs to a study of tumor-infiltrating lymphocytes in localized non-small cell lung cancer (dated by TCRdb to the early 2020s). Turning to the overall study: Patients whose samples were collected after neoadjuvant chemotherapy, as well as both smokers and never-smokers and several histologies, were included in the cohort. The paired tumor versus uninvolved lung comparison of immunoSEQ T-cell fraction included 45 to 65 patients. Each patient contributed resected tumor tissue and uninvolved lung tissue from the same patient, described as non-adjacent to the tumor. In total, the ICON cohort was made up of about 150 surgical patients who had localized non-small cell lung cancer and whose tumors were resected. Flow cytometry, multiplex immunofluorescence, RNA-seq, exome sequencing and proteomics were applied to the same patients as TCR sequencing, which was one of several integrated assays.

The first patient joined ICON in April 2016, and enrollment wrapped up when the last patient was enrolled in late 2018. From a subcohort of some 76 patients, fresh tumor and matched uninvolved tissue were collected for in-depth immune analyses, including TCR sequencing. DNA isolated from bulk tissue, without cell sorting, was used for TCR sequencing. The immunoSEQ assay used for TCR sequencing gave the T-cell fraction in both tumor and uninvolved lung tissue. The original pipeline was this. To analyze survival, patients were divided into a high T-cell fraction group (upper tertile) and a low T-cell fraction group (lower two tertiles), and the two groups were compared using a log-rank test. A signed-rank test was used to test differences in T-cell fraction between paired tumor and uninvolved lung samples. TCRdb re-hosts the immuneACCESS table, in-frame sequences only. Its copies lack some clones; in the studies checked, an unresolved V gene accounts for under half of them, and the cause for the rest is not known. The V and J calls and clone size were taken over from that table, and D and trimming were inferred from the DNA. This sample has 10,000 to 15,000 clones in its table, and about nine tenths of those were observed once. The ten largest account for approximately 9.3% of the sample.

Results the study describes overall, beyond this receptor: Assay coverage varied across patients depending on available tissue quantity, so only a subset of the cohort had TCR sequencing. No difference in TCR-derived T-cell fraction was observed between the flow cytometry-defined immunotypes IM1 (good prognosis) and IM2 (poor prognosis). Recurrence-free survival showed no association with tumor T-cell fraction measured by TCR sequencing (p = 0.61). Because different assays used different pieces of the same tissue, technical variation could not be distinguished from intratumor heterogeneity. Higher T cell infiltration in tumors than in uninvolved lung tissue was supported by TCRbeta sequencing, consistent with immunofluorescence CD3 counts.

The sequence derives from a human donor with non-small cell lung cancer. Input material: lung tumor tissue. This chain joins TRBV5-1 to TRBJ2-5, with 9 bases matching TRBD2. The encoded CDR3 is CASSLRREGGETQYF. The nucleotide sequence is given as TGCGCCAGCAGCCTCCGGCGGGAGGGAGGGGAGACCCAGTACTTC.